This T cell receptor (beta chain) was observed in a study of shared clonotypes between healthy human individuals (dated by TCRdb to 2018 to 2021). Describing the broader study: A couple of women and a few men aged 18 to 49 years were included in the cohort. Between about 0.85 and 8.9 billion PBMCs per donor were obtained by leukapheresis. To increase sequencing depth and limit assay-specific biases, different laboratories used diverse techniques to prepare libraries and sequence TCR repertoires. The study deeply sequenced blood TCR repertoires of five healthy adults to estimate repertoire size and the extent of clonotype sharing between individuals.

With respect to this clone: There is no known antigen for this receptor. The input lacks base qualities; no much larger clone sits a single base away.

The donors were healthy, HIV-negative adults who had no recently reported acute infections or vaccinations. Every donor was a Caucasian adult residing in Nashville, Tennessee, USA. For unsorted samples, approximately 84 million PBMCs were counted, and genomic DNA was extracted using the QIAamp DNA Blood Mini kit. After blood collection by leukapheresis, PBMCs were isolated using Ficoll-Histopaque density gradient centrifugation and then cryopreserved in the vapor phase of liquid nitrogen. The V and J ends are trimmed by 6 bases and 4 bases, leaving 12 bases between them. Measured from the cysteine to the phenylalanine, the CDR3 is 13 residues long. The read is trimmed to its CDR3 DNA, 39 bases read in frame from base 1. CDR1 and CDR2, per the germline V gene, are MDHEN and SYDVKM. TCR CDR3 regions were amplified from genomic DNA by multiplex PCR using the deep immunoSEQ assay. For each cell subset, the extracted genomic DNA was distributed evenly across all wells of several immunoSEQ 96-well plates, and each plate served as one replicate. For unsorted PBMC, each replicate PCR was loaded with about 280 ng genomic DNA, equivalent to roughly 33,000 T cell genomes. Ten immunoSEQ deep assay plates were used to sequence the unsorted PBMC genomic DNA. Purified libraries were quantified with a Qubit 3.0 fluorometer, sized on a Bioanalyzer 2100, and re-quantified with the KAPA Library Quantification kit. Each immunoSEQ 96-well plate was sequenced on its own single-read 150-cycle Illumina NextSeq 550 flow cell. The original pipeline was this. Because the immunoSEQ output held only junctional sequences and lacked quality scores, the filtering could not match the filtering applied to full-length reads. Sequences were annotated with PyIR, a Python wrapper for IgBLAST v1.9, using IMGT germline references to assign V/J genes and CDR3. Reads were removed for weak V/J assignments (E-value above 1e-6), missing CDR3, stop codons, out-of-frame junctions, or ambiguous translated residues. V3J clonotypes were defined as sequences sharing the same inferred V gene, J gene, and CDR3 amino acid sequence. The percentage overlap between two repertoires was calculated by dividing the number of shared unique clonotypes by the size of the smaller repertoire. RTK rarefaction, the Chao1 estimator, and Recon v2.1 estimates of unobserved clonotypes were used to assess repertoire richness. In TCRdb, the immuneACCESS table is reduced to in-frame sequences with V and J assigned. These tables do not hold every clone; where another copy was compared, an unresolved V gene accounts for under half, and the others remain unexplained. V and J calls and clone size are given by that table; D and trimming were obtained from the DNA. The sample profile shows some 470,000 clones; roughly four fifths of them were found once. 10% to 15% of the sample belongs to the ten largest clones.

Overall study results and their limits: Sampling was restricted to blood, and TCR repertoires in tissues likely differ from the TCR repertoires found in blood. Based on pairwise subsampling, the degree of clonotype sharing among donors was expected to be affected by sequencing depth. Because the study included a small number of donors, the genetic and exposure-history diversity represented was limited.

The origin of this receptor is a woman aged 40 to 49 in good health. Some clones in this sample may be carry-over from other donors' samples. The chain employs TRBV28 and TRBJ2-5; there is no confident call for the D gene. Specimen: PBMCs. For the CDR3, the sequence is CASRETPGETQYF. The DNA sequence is TGTGCCAGCAGAGAGACCCCAGGAGAGACCCAGTACTTC.